This passage covers 15 T cell receptor beta chains from one sample sequenced in a study of cytomegalovirus exposure and HLA in healthy donors. PCR primers comprised 60 Vbeta and 13 Jbeta primers. The data were produced by immunoSEQ multiplex PCR, yet TCRdb's version contains in-frame clones alone and is incomplete. The sample consists of some 76,000 clones, about 81% of them appearing once. The specimen sequenced was PBMCs. The receptors were gathered from a middle-aged woman in good health and CMV-seropositive.

The gene calls are TRBV7-2 and TRBJ2-2, with D unresolved. Trimming took 1 base from V and 3 from J, leaving 9 bases between them. CDR1 and CDR2 from the germline V gene are SGHTA and FQGNSA. This CDR3 is 15 amino acids long. CDR3 DNA sequence: TGTGCCAGCAGCTTAGATGTCACAGACACCGGGGAGCTGTTTTTT. This translates into CASSLDVTDTGELFF.

V usage is TRBV6-6 and J usage is TRBJ2-2, with 11 bases that match TRBD2. Trimming took 6 bases from V and 7 from J; bases not matched to a gene: 10. This CDR3 spans 16 amino acids. Germline V CDR1 and CDR2: MNHNY, SVGAGI (reference sequence). CDR3 loop: CASSLISGGAGGELFF. Here the CDR3 DNA reads TGTGCCAGCAGCCTCATTAGCGGGGGGGCGGGCGGGGAGCTGTTTTTT.

CDR3 coding DNA: TGTGCCAGCAGTTCCGGGCGGGGACCCCAGCATTTT. Amino acid sequence: CASSSGRGPQHF. The chain couples TRBV13 to TRBJ1-5, with D hard to call. This CDR3 is 12 amino acids long. The V gene's germline CDR1 is PRHDT and CDR2 FYEKMQ (reference sequence). The ends were cut back, 6 bases at V and 10 bases at J, with 13 bases in the middle.

This clone was detected once. The chain carries TRBV10-3 and TRBJ1-5; 9 nucleotides agree with TRBD1. The germline CDR1 and CDR2 sequences are ENHRY and SYGVKD. The V segment lost 6 bases and the J segment 2 bases; nucleotides outside the gene matches: 2. This CDR3 comprises 14 residues. The CDR3 nucleotides read TGTGCCATCAGACGACAGGGGGGCAATCAGCCCCAGCATTTT. Its protein product is CAIRRQGGNQPQHF.

The CDR3 region has the DNA TGTGCCAGCACCCCGTCCCTCGGGGGCACTGAAGCTTTCTTT. Translated, it gives CASTPSLGGTEAFF. The chain links TRBV6-1 to TRBJ1-1, with D perhaps TRBD1 (5 bases). The CDR3 is made up of 14 amino acids. Trimming removed 7 bases from V and 4 bases from J, with 16 bases in between. Germline V gene data show CDR1 as MNHNS and CDR2 as SASEGT.

Only a few counts were recorded for this clone. The CDR3 nucleotides read TGTGCCAGCTCACCACAGGGGATATCGAACATTCAGTACTTC. It specifies CASSPQGISNIQYF. The rearrangement links TRBV18 to TRBJ2-4; TRBD1 might be the D (5 bases). This CDR3 region has 14 residues. Trimming took 1 base from V and 7 from J, leaving 11 bases between them. Germline V gene sequence: CDR1 KGHSH, CDR2 LQKENI.

The chain recombines TRBV19 with TRBJ1-1; D call uncertain. Germline V lookup: CDR1 LNHDA, CDR2 SQIVND (reference sequence). This CDR3 has 13 residues. Trimming removed 4 bases from V and 7 bases from J, with 13 bases in between. The CDR3 coding sequence is TGTGCCAGTAGTAGGAGGGTGGATGGTGAAGCTTTCTTT. Its protein product is CASSRRVDGEAFF.

This chain uses TRBV13 with TRBJ1-1, with D possibly TRBD1 on 6 matching bases. V was cut by 5 bases and J by 5 bases, with 12 bases left in between. Per germline, CDR1 PRHDT and CDR2 FYEKMQ (reference sequence). There are 13 residues in the CDR3. The CDR3 DNA sequence: TGTGCCAGCAGCACCAGGGGCGGGACTGAAGCTTTCTTT. This encodes CASSTRGGTEAFF.

The chain uses TRBV18 and TRBJ2-7; D is perhaps TRBD1 (5 bases). The CDR3 is 14 amino acids. Germline CDR1 and CDR2: KGHSH and LQKENI. V was trimmed by 3 bases and J by 3 bases, leaving 12 bases between them. DNA for the CDR3: TGTGCCAGCTCACCGGGGCAGGGTGACTACGAGCAGTACTTC. It codes for CASSPGQGDYEQYF.

Details on this clone: Other DNA sequences in this sample translate to the same CDR3. The gene calls are TRBV28 and TRBJ1-2; TRBD1 aligns across 7 bases. The CDR3 extends over 15 amino acids. Germline V CDR1 and CDR2: MDHEN, SYDVKM. Trimming at V came to 6 bases and at J to 4 bases, leaving 11 bases not matched to a gene. DNA of the CDR3: TGTGCCAGCAGCTCCGGAGGGACAGCTCTCTATGGCTACACCTTC. This sequence encodes CASSSGGTALYGYTF.

Only a few counts were recorded for this clone. The genes are TRBV19 and TRBJ2-1; 10 bases match TRBD1. The CDR3 loop spans 17 amino acids. Germline V gives CDR1 LNHDA, CDR2 SQIVND (reference sequence). V lost 6 bases to trimming and J lost 4 bases; unmatched junction nucleotides: 12. The CDR3: CASSQKGGQGLYNEQFF. The CDR3 nucleotides read TGTGCCAGTAGCCAAAAGGGGGGACAGGGGCTATACAATGAGCAGTTCTTC.

V and J are TRBV5-1 and TRBJ2-2; D perhaps matches TRBD1 (5 bases). This CDR3 region has 14 residues. CDR1 is SGHRS and CDR2 is YFSETQ in the germline V gene. Trimming removed 0 bases at V and 3 bases at J, with 6 bases between. CDR3 protein: CASSLGQYTGELFF. The CDR3 nucleotides are TGCGCCAGCAGCTTGGGACAGTACACCGGGGAGCTGTTTTTT.

This sequence joins TRBV11-1 and TRBJ2-2, with 12 bases aligning to TRBD2. V was pared by 5 bases and J by 5 bases, with 6 bases of the junction left unmatched. Germline V gene data show CDR1 as SGHAT and CDR2 as FQDESV (reference sequence). The CDR3 totals 16 residues. CDR3 DNA: TGTGCCAGCAGCCCAACCGGACTAGCGGGGACCGGGGAGCTGTTTTTT. The encoded protein is CASSPTGLAGTGELFF.

This sequence joins TRBV29-1 and TRBJ2-3, with D possibly TRBD1 on 6 matching bases. The CDR3 is made up of 13 amino acids. Germline CDR1 SQVTM, CDR2 ANQGSEA. Written as DNA, the CDR3 is TGCAGAGAGACAGGTCCGGAGACAGATACGCAGTATTTT. It specifies CRETGPETDTQYF.

This sequence joins TRBV27 and TRBJ1-2, with D possibly TRBD1 on 6 matching bases. Trimming shortened V by 3 bases and J by 4 bases, and 12 bases separated the two germline ends. This CDR3 contains 14 residues. The germline CDR1 and CDR2 sequences are MNHEY and SMNVEV (reference sequence). CDR3 DNA: TGTGCCAGCAGTTTTCACAGGGCGACCTATGGCTACACCTTC. This encodes CASSFHRATYGYTF.